The clone carrying this T cell receptor (beta chain) has a handful of counts. This CDR3 has 15 residues. Germline V gene lookup returns CDR1 KGHSH and CDR2 LQKENI. V lost 3 bases, J lost 1 base, and 12 bases lay in between. PCR primers comprised 60 Vbeta and 13 Jbeta primers. Sequencing was performed with immunoSEQ multiplex PCR; in TCRdb, only in-frame clones are kept and a portion is missing. The table lists about 140,000 clones, approximately 77% of them singletons. This specimen belongs to a study of cytomegalovirus exposure and HLA in healthy donors. The chain joins TRBV18 to TRBJ2-5; D not resolved. This receptor was identified in a woman in her fifties or sixties in good health and CMV-seronegative. Sample: PBMCs. The CDR3 nucleotides are TGTGCCAGCTCACCCGAATTCTTGGCCCAAGAGACCCAGTACTTC. The encoded protein is CASSPEFLAQETQYF.